A selection of T cell receptor beta chains follows, all from one sample in a study of shared T cell receptors in the human thymus. TCRdb's table, derived via immunoSEQ multiplex PCR, lists solely in-frame clones and lacks some. This table holds some 760,000 clones, approximately 83% found once. These data were also reused for a study on human thymus T cells.

The sample consisted of thymocytes. These receptors were collected from a girl less than two years old with a congenital heart defect. CDR3s include the opening cysteine and the closing phenylalanine or tryptophan. A D gene is named only where the DNA matches it firmly. The size field is filled for only some rows; it gives once, few, many or a size class.

size	V	J	D	CDR3	DNA
.	TRBV7-2	TRBJ1-2	.	CASSPPPGAHGYTF	TGTGCCAGCAGCCCGCCCCCAGGGGCCCATGGCTACACCTTC
.	TRBV5-6	TRBJ1-6	TRBD1	CASSSWDRRENSPLHF	TGTGCCAGCAGCTCATGGGACAGGCGCGAAAATTCACCCCTCCACTTT
.	TRBV5-4	TRBJ2-5	.	CASSLLLGRGRGRKETQYF	TGTGCCAGCAGCTTGTTGTTGGGGCGGGGTAGGGGCAGGAAAGAGACCCAGTACTTC
.	TRBV6-8	TRBJ1-5	TRBD1	CASSSQGARGQPQHF	TGTGCCAGCAGTTCACAGGGGGCGCGGGGTCAGCCCCAGCATTTT
.	TRBV21-1	TRBJ1-5	.	CASSKGLRDSRTRRMTGQPQHF	TGTGCCAGCAGCAAAGGTTTGCGGGATAGTAGAACCCGAAGAATGACGGGGCAGCCCCAGCATTTT
once	TRBV27	TRBJ1-5	.	CASSLRDTNQPQHF	TGTGCCAGCAGTTTAAGGGACACTAATCAGCCCCAGCATTTT
.	TRBV20-1	TRBJ2-1	.	CSARGGREQFF	TGCAGTGCTAGAGGGGGCAGGGAGCAGTTCTTC
.	TRBV4-2	TRBJ1-2	.	CASSQDRVAPPVTYGYTF	TGTGCCAGCAGCCAAGATCGGGTGGCACCCCCTGTTACCTATGGCTACACCTTC
.	TRBV5-6	TRBJ1-6	TRBD1	CASSREIQGGDSPLHF	TGTGCCAGCAGCCGTGAAATTCAGGGGGGAGATTCACCCCTCCACTTT
.	TRBV12-5	TRBJ1-2	.	CASAVGYRSENYGYTF	TGTGCTAGTGCCGTTGGCTACAGGAGTGAGAACTATGGCTACACCTTC
.	TRBV10-1	TRBJ1-1	TRBD1	CASSESLQGYVTEAFF	TGCGCCAGCAGTGAGTCGCTACAGGGGTATGTCACTGAAGCTTTCTTT
.	TRBV7-7	TRBJ2-3	.	CASSLAETDTQYF	TGTGCTAGCAGCTTAGCTGAGACAGATACGCAGTATTTT
.	TRBV4-1	TRBJ2-7	TRBD1	CASSQGQGAYEQYF	TGCGCCAGCAGCCAAGGACAGGGAGCCTACGAGCAGTACTTC
.	TRBV5-5	TRBJ2-2	.	CASSLIFRDNSNTGELFF	TGTGCCAGCAGCTTGATCTTTAGGGACAACTCGAACACCGGGGAGCTGTTTTTT
.	TRBV6-1	TRBJ1-2	.	CASTRGYGYTF	TGTGCCAGCACCCGCGGGTATGGCTACACCTTC
.	TRBV25-1	TRBJ1-2	.	CASSAHPPSPDGYTF	TGTGCCAGCAGTGCCCACCCGCCTAGTCCCGATGGCTACACCTTC
.	TRBV29-1	TRBJ2-3	TRBD2	CSADALAGDTQYF	TGCAGCGCCGACGCGCTAGCGGGAGATACGCAGTATTTT
.	TRBV10-3	TRBJ2-7	TRBD1	CAISVDRGHWEQYF	TGTGCCATCAGTGTAGACAGGGGGCACTGGGAGCAGTACTTC
.	TRBV28	TRBJ1-1	.	CASTLDSNTEAFF	TGTGCCAGCACTCTGGACAGTAACACTGAAGCTTTCTTT
.	TRBV7-8	TRBJ2-1	TRBD1	CASRTDRVNYNEQFF	TGTGCCAGCAGGACCGACAGGGTCAACTACAATGAGCAGTTCTTC
.	TRBV6-6	TRBJ2-7	.	CASSGGAGPYEQYF	TGTGCCAGCAGTGGCGGGGCGGGTCCCTACGAGCAGTACTTC
.	TRBV10-3	TRBJ1-1	.	CAISEAGRRGEAFF	TGTGCCATCAGTGAAGCCGGTAGGAGGGGTGAAGCTTTCTTT
once	TRBV5-6	TRBJ1-2	.	CASSSDSLRGYTF	TGTGCCAGCAGCTCCGACTCTCTTCGTGGCTACACCTTC
.	TRBV6-1	TRBJ1-1	TRBD1	CASSRQGPNTEAFF	TGTGCCAGCAGTAGACAGGGGCCGAACACTGAAGCTTTCTTT
.	TRBV13	TRBJ2-2	.	CASIRWRYHTGELFF	TGTGCCAGCATCAGATGGCGGTATCACACCGGGGAGCTGTTTTTT
.	TRBV7-2	TRBJ1-5	.	CASSLRGNQPQHF	TGTGCCAGCAGCTTGCGGGGGAATCAGCCCCAGCATTTT
.	TRBV2	TRBJ2-3	TRBD1	CAPGGQGAFGTDTQYF	TGTGCCCCCGGGGGACAGGGGGCTTTCGGGACAGATACGCAGTATTTT
.	TRBV2	TRBJ1-2	.	CASIPPLRGSYGYTF	TGTGCCAGCATCCCCCCCCTGCGCGGCTCCTATGGCTACACCTTC
.	TRBV6-6	TRBJ1-6	.	CASSYNARGNSPLHF	TGTGCCAGCAGTTACAATGCCAGGGGTAATTCACCCCTCCACTTT
.	TRBV7-6	TRBJ1-4	.	CASSLAPRENEKLFF	TGTGCCAGCAGCTTAGCGCCCAGGGAAAATGAAAAACTGTTTTTT
.	TRBV6-6	TRBJ2-7	TRBD1	CASSHLGQVDAEQYF	TGTGCCAGCAGTCACCTAGGACAGGTCGATGCCGAGCAGTACTTC
.	TRBV6-1	TRBJ1-5	.	CASSVKQKSRYSNQPQHF	TGTGCCAGCAGTGTTAAACAGAAAAGTCGTTATAGCAATCAGCCCCAGCATTTT
.	TRBV11-2	TRBJ2-1	TRBD2	CASSPRDPPGLAPGEQFF	TGTGCCAGCAGCCCCCGGGACCCACCCGGACTAGCCCCAGGAGAGCAGTTCTTC
.	TRBV2	TRBJ1-3	TRBD1	CANSPDRAVSGNTIYF	TGTGCCAACTCGCCGGACAGGGCAGTCTCTGGAAACACCATATATTTT
.	TRBV4-2	TRBJ1-4	.	CASSQELAQVEKLFF	TGTGCCAGCAGCCAAGAGTTGGCACAAGTTGAAAAACTGTTTTTT
.	TRBV11-2	TRBJ1-4	TRBD1	CASSPDRGPINEKLFF	TGTGCCAGCAGCCCGGACAGGGGACCTATTAATGAAAAACTGTTTTTT
once	TRBV4-1	TRBJ2-7	.	CASSQVWVGQAGPSTYEQYF	TGCGCCAGCAGCCAAGTTTGGGTTGGGCAGGCGGGGCCCAGCACCTACGAGCAGTACTTC
once	TRBV4-3	TRBJ1-5	.	CASSQDLEARGHHSNQPQHF	TGCGCCAGCAGCCAAGATTTGGAGGCCAGGGGACACCATAGCAATCAGCCCCAGCATTTT
.	TRBV28	TRBJ1-6	.	CASTLTGVEWGNSPLHF	TGTGCCAGCACCCTGACAGGCGTGGAATGGGGTAATTCACCCCTCCACTTT
once	TRBV6-5	TRBJ1-1	.	CASSYSPGLNTEAFF	TGTGCCAGCAGTTACTCTCCGGGTTTGAACACTGAAGCTTTCTTT
.	TRBV10-3	TRBJ1-2	TRBD1	CAISRTGFYGYTF	TGTGCCATCAGTAGGACAGGATTCTATGGCTACACCTTC
.	TRBV6-1	TRBJ2-5	.	CASSEWGDGLRETQYF	TGTGCCAGCAGTGAATGGGGGGACGGCCTGAGGGAGACCCAGTACTTC
.	TRBV5-1	TRBJ2-5	.	CASSLARETQYF	TGCGCCAGTTCTCTAGCTAGAGAGACCCAGTACTTC
.	TRBV7-6	TRBJ2-1	TRBD2	CASSLALGLAGYNEQFF	TGTGCCAGCAGCTTAGCGCTAGGACTAGCAGGGTACAATGAGCAGTTCTTC
.	TRBV29-1	TRBJ2-7	.	CSVTTVNYEQYF	TGCAGCGTTACGACAGTGAACTACGAGCAGTACTTC
few	TRBV5-6	TRBJ2-4	TRBD1	CASSRRTGGLNIQYF	TGTGCCAGCAGCAGGAGGACAGGGGGCTTAAACATTCAGTACTTC
.	TRBV5-6	TRBJ1-1	.	CASSLALAGAFAEAFF	TGTGCCAGCAGCTTGGCGCTGGCAGGGGCTTTCGCTGAAGCTTTCTTT
.	TRBV4-1	TRBJ1-1	.	CASSQDGSGNTEAFF	TGCGCCAGCAGCCAAGATGGGAGCGGGAACACTGAAGCTTTCTTT
once	TRBV14	TRBJ2-1	TRBD1	CASSQVPTGVRIYNEQFF	TGTGCCAGCAGCCAAGTCCCCACAGGGGTTCGGATTTACAATGAGCAGTTCTTC
.	TRBV28	TRBJ1-2	.	CASRTPGGYGYTF	TGTGCCAGCAGAACCCCGGGGGGCTATGGCTACACCTTC